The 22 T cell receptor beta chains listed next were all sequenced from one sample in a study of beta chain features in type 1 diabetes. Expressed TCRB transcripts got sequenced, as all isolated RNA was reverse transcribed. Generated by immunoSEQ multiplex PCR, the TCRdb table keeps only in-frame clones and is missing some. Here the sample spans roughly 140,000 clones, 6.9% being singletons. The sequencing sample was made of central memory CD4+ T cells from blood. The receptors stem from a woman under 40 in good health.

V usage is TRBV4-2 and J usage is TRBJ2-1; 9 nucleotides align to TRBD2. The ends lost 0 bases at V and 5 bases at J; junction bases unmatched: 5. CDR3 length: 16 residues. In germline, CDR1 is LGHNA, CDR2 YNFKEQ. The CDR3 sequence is CASSQEGTSTNNEQFF. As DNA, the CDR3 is TGTGCCAGCAGCCAAGAAGGGACTAGCACCAACAATGAGCAGTTCTTC.

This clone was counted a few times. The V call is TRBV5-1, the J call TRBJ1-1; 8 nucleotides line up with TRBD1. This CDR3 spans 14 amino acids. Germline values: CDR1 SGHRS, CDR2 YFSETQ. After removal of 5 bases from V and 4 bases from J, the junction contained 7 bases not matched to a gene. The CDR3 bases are TGCGCCAGCAGGAGCTCTACAGGGGGCACTGAAGCTTTCTTT. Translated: CASRSSTGGTEAFF.

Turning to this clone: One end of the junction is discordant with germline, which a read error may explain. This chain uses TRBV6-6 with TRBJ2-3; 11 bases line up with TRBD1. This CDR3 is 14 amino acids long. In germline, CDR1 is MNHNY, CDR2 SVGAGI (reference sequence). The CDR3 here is CASSRTGGTDTEYF. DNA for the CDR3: TGTGCCAGCAGTCGGACAGGGGGCACAGATACGGAGTATTTT.

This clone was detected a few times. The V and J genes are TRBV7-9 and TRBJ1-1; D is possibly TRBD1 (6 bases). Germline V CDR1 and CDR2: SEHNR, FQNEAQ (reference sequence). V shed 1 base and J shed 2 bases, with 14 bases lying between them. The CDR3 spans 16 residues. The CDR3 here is CASSLGSGRGNTEAFF. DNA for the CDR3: TGTGCCAGCAGCTTAGGATCGGGCAGGGGCAACACTGAAGCTTTCTTT.

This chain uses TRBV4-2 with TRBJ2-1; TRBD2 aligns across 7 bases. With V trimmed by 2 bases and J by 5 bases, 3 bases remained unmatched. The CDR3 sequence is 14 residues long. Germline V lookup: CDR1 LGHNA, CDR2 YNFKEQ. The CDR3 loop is CASSQTSADNEQFF. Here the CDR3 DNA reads TGTGCCAGCAGCCAAACTAGCGCCGACAATGAGCAGTTCTTC.

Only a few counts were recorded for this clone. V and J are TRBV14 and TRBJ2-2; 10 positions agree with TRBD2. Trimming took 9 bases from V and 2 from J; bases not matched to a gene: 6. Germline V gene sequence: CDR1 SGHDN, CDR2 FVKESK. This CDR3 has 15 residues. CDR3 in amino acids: CASSGTSDNTGELFF. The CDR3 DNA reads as TGTGCCAGTAGCGGGACTAGCGATAACACCGGGGAGCTGTTTTTT.

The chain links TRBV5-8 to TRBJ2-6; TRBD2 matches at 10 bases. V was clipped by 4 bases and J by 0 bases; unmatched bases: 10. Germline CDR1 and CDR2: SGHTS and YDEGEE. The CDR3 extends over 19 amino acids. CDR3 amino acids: CASSQSGTSGDSGANVLTF. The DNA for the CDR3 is TGTGCCAGCAGCCAATCCGGTACTAGCGGGGACTCTGGGGCCAACGTCCTGACTTTC.

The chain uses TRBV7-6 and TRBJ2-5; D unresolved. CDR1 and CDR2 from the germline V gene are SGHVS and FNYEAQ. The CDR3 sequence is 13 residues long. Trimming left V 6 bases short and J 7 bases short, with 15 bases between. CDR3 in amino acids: CASSFDRRGTQYF. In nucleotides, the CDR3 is TGTGCCAGCAGTTTTGACCGCCGAGGGACCCAGTACTTC.

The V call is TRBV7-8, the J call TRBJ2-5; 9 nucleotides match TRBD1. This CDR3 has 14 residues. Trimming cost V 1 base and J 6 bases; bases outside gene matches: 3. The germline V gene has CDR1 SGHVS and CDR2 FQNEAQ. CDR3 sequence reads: CASSLGDRVKTQYF. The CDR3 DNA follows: TGTGCCAGCAGCTTAGGGGACAGGGTAAAGACCCAGTACTTC.

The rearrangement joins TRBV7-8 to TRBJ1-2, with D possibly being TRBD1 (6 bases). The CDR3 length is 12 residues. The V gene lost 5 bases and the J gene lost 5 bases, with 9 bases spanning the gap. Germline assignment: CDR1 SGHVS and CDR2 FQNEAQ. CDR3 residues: CASSQTGYGYTF. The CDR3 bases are TGTGCCAGCAGCCAGACAGGTTATGGCTACACCTTC.

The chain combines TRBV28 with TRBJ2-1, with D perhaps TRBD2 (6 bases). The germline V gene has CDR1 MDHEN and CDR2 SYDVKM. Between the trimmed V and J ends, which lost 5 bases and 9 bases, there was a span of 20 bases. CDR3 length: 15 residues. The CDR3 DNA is TGTGCCAGCAGTGAAACCAACGGGGGAGGCGGTGAGCAGTTCTTC. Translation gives CASSETNGGGGEQFF.

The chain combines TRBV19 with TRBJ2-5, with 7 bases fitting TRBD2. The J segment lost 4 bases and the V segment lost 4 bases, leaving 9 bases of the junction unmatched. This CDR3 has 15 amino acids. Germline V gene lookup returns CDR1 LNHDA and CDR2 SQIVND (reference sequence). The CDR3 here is CASSTRRGVRETQYF. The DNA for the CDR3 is TGTGCCAGTAGTACTCGTCGGGGGGTGCGAGAGACCCAGTACTTC.

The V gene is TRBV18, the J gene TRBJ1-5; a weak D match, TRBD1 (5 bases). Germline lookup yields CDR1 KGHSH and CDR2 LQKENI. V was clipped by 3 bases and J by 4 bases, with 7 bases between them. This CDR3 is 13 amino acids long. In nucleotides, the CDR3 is TGTGCCAGCTCACCTGACAGAAATCAGCCCCAGCATTTT. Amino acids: CASSPDRNQPQHF.

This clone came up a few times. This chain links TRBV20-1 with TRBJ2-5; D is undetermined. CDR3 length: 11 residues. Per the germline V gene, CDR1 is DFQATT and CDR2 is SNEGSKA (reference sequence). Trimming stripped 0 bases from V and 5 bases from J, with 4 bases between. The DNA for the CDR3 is TGCAGTGCTAGAGAACACGAGACCCAGTACTTC. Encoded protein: CSAREHETQYF.

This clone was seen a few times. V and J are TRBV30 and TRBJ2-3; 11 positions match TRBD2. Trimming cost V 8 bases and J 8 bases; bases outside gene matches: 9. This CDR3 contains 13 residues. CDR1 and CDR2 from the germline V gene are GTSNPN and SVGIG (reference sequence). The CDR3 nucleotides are TGTGCCCAAATACTAGCGGGAGTAGGTACGCAGTATTTT. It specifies CAQILAGVGTQYF.

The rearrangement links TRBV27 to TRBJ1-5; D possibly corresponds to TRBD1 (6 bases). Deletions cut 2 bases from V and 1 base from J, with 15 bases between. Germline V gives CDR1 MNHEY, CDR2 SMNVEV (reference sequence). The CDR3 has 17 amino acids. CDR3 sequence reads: CASSLIGTSGSNQPQHF. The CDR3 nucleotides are TGTGCCAGCAGTTTAATAGGGACAAGTGGGAGCAATCAGCCCCAGCATTTT.

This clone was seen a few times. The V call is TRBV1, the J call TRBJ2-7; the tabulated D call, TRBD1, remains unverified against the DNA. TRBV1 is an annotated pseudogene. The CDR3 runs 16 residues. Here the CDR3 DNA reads TGCACCAGCAGCTACCCAGGGAATAAGAGCTCCTACGAGCAGTACTTC. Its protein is CTSSYPGNKSSYEQYF.

The CDR3 region has the DNA TGTGCCAGCAGTCTTCCCCTAGCGGGAGGTTTCAATGAGCAGTTCTTC. It encodes CASSLPLAGGFNEQFF. The rearrangement links TRBV28 to TRBJ2-1, with TRBD2 matching 11 bases. Trimming removed 5 bases from V and 6 bases from J; junction bases left unmatched: 9. This CDR3 is built from 16 residues. Germline V gene sequence: CDR1 MDHEN, CDR2 SYDVKM. The full variable domain, its missing parts supplied by reference TRBV28 and TRBJ2-1, is DVKVTQSSRYLVKRTGEKVFLECVQDMDHENMFWYRQDPGLGLRLIYFSYDVKMKEKGDIPEGYSVSREKKERFSLILESASTNQTSMYLCASSLPLAGGFNEQFFGPGTRLTVL.

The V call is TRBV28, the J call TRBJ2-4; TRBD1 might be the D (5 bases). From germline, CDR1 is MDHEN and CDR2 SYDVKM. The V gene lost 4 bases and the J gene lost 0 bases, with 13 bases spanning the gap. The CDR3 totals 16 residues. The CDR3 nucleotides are TGTGCCAGCAGTTCCGGACATCTCCTAGCCAAAAACATTCAGTACTTC. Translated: CASSSGHLLAKNIQYF.

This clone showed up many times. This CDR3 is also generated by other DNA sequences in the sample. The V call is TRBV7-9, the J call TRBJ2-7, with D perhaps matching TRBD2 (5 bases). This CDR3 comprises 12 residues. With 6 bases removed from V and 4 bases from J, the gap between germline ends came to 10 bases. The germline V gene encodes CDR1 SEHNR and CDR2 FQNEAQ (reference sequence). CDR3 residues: CASRASGYEQYF. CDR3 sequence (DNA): TGTGCCAGCAGAGCCTCGGGGTACGAGCAGTACTTC.

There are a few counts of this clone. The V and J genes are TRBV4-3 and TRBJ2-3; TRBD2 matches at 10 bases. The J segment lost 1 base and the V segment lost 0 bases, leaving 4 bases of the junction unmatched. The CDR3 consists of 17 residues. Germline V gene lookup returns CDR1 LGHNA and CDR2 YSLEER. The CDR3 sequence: CASSQDPGTSGTDTQYF. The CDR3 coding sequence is TGCGCCAGCAGCCAAGATCCCGGGACTAGCGGCACAGATACGCAGTATTTT.

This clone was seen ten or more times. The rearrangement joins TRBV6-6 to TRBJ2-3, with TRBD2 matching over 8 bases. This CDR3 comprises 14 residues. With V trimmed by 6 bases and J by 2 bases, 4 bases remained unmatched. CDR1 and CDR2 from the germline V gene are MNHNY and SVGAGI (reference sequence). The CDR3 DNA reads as TGTGCCAGCAGGGAACTAGCGGACACAGATACGCAGTATTTT. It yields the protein CASRELADTDTQYF.